This entry lists 28 T cell receptor beta chains sequenced from one sample in a study of shared clonotypes between healthy human individuals. Generated by immunoSEQ multiplex PCR, the TCRdb table keeps only in-frame clones and is missing some. The sample includes 1.5 million to 1.9 million clones, under 99% of them seen just once. Sequenced material: naive CD4+ T cells sorted from blood. The subset here: CD45RA+ positively selected. The receptors here all came from a young man in good health.

The genes are TRBV9 and TRBJ2-1; possible D gene TRBD2, 5 bases. The length of the CDR3 is 15 residues. Trimming stripped 3 bases from V and 6 bases from J, with 16 bases between. From germline, CDR1 is SGDLS and CDR2 YYNGEE. The CDR3 DNA sequence: TGTGCCAGCAGCGAGGACTTATTTCCAATCAATGAGCAGTTCTTC. This encodes CASSEDLFPINEQFF.

The chain has TRBV11-2 and TRBJ2-7, with 13 bases matching TRBD2. Trimming took 4 bases from V and 2 from J; bases not matched to a gene: 5. CDR1 SGHAT and CDR2 FQNNGV come from the germline V gene. This CDR3 is built from 16 residues. The CDR3 protein is CASSSRLAGGTYEQYF. The CDR3 region has the DNA TGTGCCAGCAGCTCCAGACTAGCGGGAGGTACCTACGAGCAGTACTTC.

V usage is TRBV5-5 and J usage is TRBJ1-5; 12 bases align to TRBD1. Losses at the gene ends were 4 bases for V and 6 bases for J; bases not matched to a gene: 14. The CDR3 has 18 amino acids. CDR1 and CDR2 from the germline V gene are SGHKS and YYEKEE (reference sequence). The CDR3 bases are TGTGCCAGCAGCATAGGGTTGACGGGACAGGGGGCTTTTCAGCCCCAGCATTTT. Its translation: CASSIGLTGQGAFQPQHF.

This clone appeared once. The chain is built from TRBV5-1 and TRBJ2-2; D call uncertain. CDR3 size: 11 residues. The V gene lost 8 bases and the J gene lost 6 bases, with 8 bases spanning the gap. Germline values: CDR1 SGHRS, CDR2 YFSETQ. The CDR3 nucleotides read TGCGCCAGTCGCACTGCCGGGGAGCTGTTTTTT. The encoded protein is CASRTAGELFF.

This chain joins TRBV2 and TRBJ2-5; TRBD1 aligns across 9 bases. Trimming took 1 base from V and 2 from J; bases not matched to a gene: 5. CDR1 is SNHLY, CDR2 FYNNEI, per germline. The CDR3 totals 16 residues. The chain's CDR3 is CASSEGTGVGQETQYF. The CDR3 bases are TGTGCCAGCAGTGAAGGGACAGGGGTCGGGCAAGAGACCCAGTACTTC.

The chain couples TRBV19 to TRBJ1-5; D not certain. From germline, CDR1 is LNHDA and CDR2 SQIVND (reference sequence). V was clipped by 4 bases and J by 5 bases, with 9 bases between them. CDR3 length equals 13 residues. For the CDR3, the DNA is TGTGCCAGTAGTACAGGTGGCGATCAGCCCCAGCATTTT. As protein: CASSTGGDQPQHF.

This rearrangement joins TRBV4-1 to TRBJ2-5; D may be TRBD2 (5 bases). Germline CDR1 and CDR2: MGHRA and YSYEKL. There are 16 residues in the CDR3. V lost 6 bases and J lost 2, with 19 bases in between. The CDR3 coding sequence is TGCGCCAGCAGTTTAAGCGGAAACCGATTACAAGAGACCCAGTACTTC. It is translated as CASSLSGNRLQETQYF.

This chain joins TRBV6-5 and TRBJ1-4; D possibly corresponds to TRBD1 (6 bases). Trimming took 1 base from V and 4 from J, leaving 13 bases between them. From germline, CDR1 is MNHEY and CDR2 SVGAGI. The CDR3 consists of 16 residues. The CDR3 region has the DNA TGTGCCAGCAGTTACTTACCGACAGGCGTTAATGAAAAACTGTTTTTT. Its translation: CASSYLPTGVNEKLFF.

The chain is built from TRBV5-1 and TRBJ2-5; 9 positions match TRBD2. CDR1 SGHRS and CDR2 YFSETQ come from the germline V gene. V dropped 1 base and J dropped 5; count of bases not matched to a gene: 6. This CDR3 is 15 amino acids long. The CDR3 nucleotides are TGCGCCAGCAGCTTGTCGTCTAGCGGGAAGGAGACCCAGTACTTC. Translating it yields CASSLSSSGKETQYF.

This chain uses TRBV7-3 with TRBJ2-1; TRBD2 might be the D (6 bases). CDR3 length: 16 residues. With 5 bases removed from V and 6 bases from J, the gap between germline ends came to 20 bases. The V gene's germline CDR1 is SGHTA and CDR2 FQGTGA. CDR3 loop: CASSRVTGGGPNEQFF. DNA of the CDR3: TGTGCCAGCAGCCGCGTAACTGGGGGAGGCCCCAATGAGCAGTTCTTC.

As to this clone: Different DNA sequences within this sample yield the same CDR3. V and J are TRBV18 and TRBJ2-6, with D uncertain. The CDR3 is made up of 16 amino acids. Germline V gives CDR1 KGHSH, CDR2 LQKENI. Trimming left V 1 base short and J 0 bases short, with 7 bases between. CDR3 amino acids: CASSPLQSSGANVLTF. The CDR3 DNA sequence: TGTGCCAGCTCACCACTGCAGAGCTCTGGGGCCAACGTCCTGACTTTC.

The gene calls are TRBV29-1 and TRBJ2-4, with no clear D. In germline, CDR1 is SQVTM, CDR2 ANQGSEA. The CDR3 runs 13 residues. CDR3 sequence reads: CSSLGKAKNIQYF. The CDR3, as DNA: TGCAGTTCCCTGGGGAAAGCCAAAAACATTCAGTACTTC.

The chain has TRBV11-2 and TRBJ1-4; possibly TRBD1 for D (6 bases). This CDR3 has 15 amino acids. The ends were cut back, 5 bases at V and 8 bases at J, with 18 bases in the middle. Germline V gene lookup returns CDR1 SGHAT and CDR2 FQNNGV. The CDR3 DNA reads TGTGCCAGCAGCCCTGAATCAGGGGTGTGGGAAAAACTGTTTTTT. Residues: CASSPESGVWEKLFF.

This chain joins TRBV11-2 and TRBJ2-5; a weak D match, TRBD2 (6 bases). V was trimmed by 3 bases and J by 5 bases, leaving 10 bases between them. In germline, CDR1 is SGHAT, CDR2 FQNNGV. CDR3 length equals 13 residues. The CDR3 DNA reads TGTGCCAGCAGCTTGGGAGGCCACGAGACCCAGTACTTC. Residues: CASSLGGHETQYF.

V and J are TRBV10-3 and TRBJ2-1, with unresolved D. Trimming took 6 bases from V and 0 from J, leaving 15 bases between them. CDR3 length: 16 residues. Germline CDR1 and CDR2: ENHRY and SYGVKD. Written as DNA, the CDR3 is TGTGCCATCAGGTCGGTCGGCGGTGCCTCCTACAATGAGCAGTTCTTC. Encoded protein: CAIRSVGGASYNEQFF.

This chain connects TRBV7-6 to TRBJ2-1; TRBD2 matches at 16 bases. The CDR3 loop spans 20 amino acids. The trim removed 1 base at V and 0 bases at J, leaving 6 bases unmatched. Germline CDR1 SGHVS, CDR2 FNYEAQ. In nucleotides, the CDR3 is TGTGCCAGCAGCTTAGGACCGGGACTAGCGGGAGGGAGCTCCTACAATGAGCAGTTCTTC. The encoded protein is CASSLGPGLAGGSSYNEQFF. Complete variable domain (other parts from reference TRBV7-6 and TRBJ2-1): GAGVSQSPRYKVTKRGQDVALRCDPISGHVSLYWYRQALGQGPEFLTYFNYEAQQDKSGLPNDRFSAERPEGSISTLTIQRTEQRDSAMYRCASSLGPGLAGGSSYNEQFFGPGTRLTVL.

V and J are TRBV6-5 and TRBJ2-2, with D perhaps assigned TRBD1 or TRBD2 (5 bases each). This CDR3 comprises 16 residues. V was clipped by 2 bases and J by 0 bases, with 10 bases between them. Germline assignment: CDR1 MNHEY and CDR2 SVGAGI. CDR3 bases: TGTGCCAGCAGTTACGGTATGGGGGCGAACACCGGGGAGCTGTTTTTT. Protein sequence: CASSYGMGANTGELFF.

In this sample, this clone turned up once. The rearrangement joins TRBV28 to TRBJ2-7; D is ambiguous. Deletions cut 3 bases from V and 7 bases from J, with 10 bases between. From germline, CDR1 is MDHEN and CDR2 SYDVKM. CDR3 size: 12 residues. CDR3 protein: CASSLPSAEQYF. In DNA form, the CDR3 reads TGTGCCAGCAGTTTGCCCTCAGCGGAGCAGTACTTC.

The rearrangement links TRBV2 to TRBJ2-1, with TRBD1 as a possible D gene (6 bases). Germline V gene sequence: CDR1 SNHLY, CDR2 FYNNEI. The V end lost 8 bases, the J end lost 10 bases, and 18 bases lay between the germline ends. This CDR3 contains 13 residues. DNA of the CDR3: TGTGCCAGCCAAAATGACAGGTCGGGAGAGCAGTTCTTC. Amino acid sequence: CASQNDRSGEQFF.

A single count supports this clone. V usage is TRBV7-2 and J usage is TRBJ2-7; 9 bases are a match to TRBD2. V trimming: 1 base; J trimming: 5 bases; junction bases outside the gene matches: 6. The CDR3 has 15 residues. CDR1 and CDR2 from the germline V gene are SGHTA and FQGNSA. CDR3 DNA: TGTGCCAGCAGCTTAGGGGCGGGAGGGGGAAACGAGCAGTACTTC. It yields the protein CASSLGAGGGNEQYF.

This chain's CDR3 is CASSLNGQGDEQYF. CDR3 DNA sequence: TGTGCCAGCAGCTTAAATGGCCAGGGCGACGAGCAGTACTTC. The genes are TRBV7-3 and TRBJ2-7; D may be TRBD1 (5 bases). Trimming left V 1 base short and J 5 bases short, with 12 bases between. The CDR3 loop spans 14 amino acids. Germline CDR1 is SGHTA and CDR2 is FQGTGA.

V and J are TRBV7-6 and TRBJ2-4; weak D call: TRBD2 (5 bases). The CDR3 is 16 residues long. The germline CDR1 and CDR2 sequences are SGHVS and FNYEAQ. V was trimmed by 1 base and J by 3 bases, leaving 13 bases between them. The CDR3 bases are TGTGCCAGCAGCTTAGAGCGGCAGTCTTTCAAAAACATTCAGTACTTC. Its translation is CASSLERQSFKNIQYF.

The rearrangement links TRBV28 to TRBJ1-1; TRBD1 aligns across 7 bases. Germline V gene data show CDR1 as MDHEN and CDR2 as SYDVKM. The J segment lost 8 bases and the V segment lost 9 bases, leaving 6 bases of the junction unmatched. This CDR3 contains 11 residues. CDR3 loop: CASTRDSEAFF. CDR3 sequence (DNA): TGTGCCAGTACGCGGGACAGCGAAGCTTTCTTT.

This chain connects TRBV7-2 to TRBJ2-1; TRBD1 might be the D (5 bases). This CDR3 is built from 13 residues. V gave up 5 bases and J gave up 8 bases, with 13 bases separating them. The germline gives CDR1 SGHTA, CDR2 FQGNSA. In nucleotides, the CDR3 is TGTGCCAGCAGCCGCCTGGCAGGGTATGAGCAGTTCTTC. Encoded protein: CASSRLAGYEQFF.

V is TRBV6-4 and J is TRBJ2-3; D ambiguous. Trimming pared 4 bases from V and 6 bases from J, leaving 11 bases between. The CDR3 is made up of 13 amino acids. CDR1 MRHNA and CDR2 SNTAGT come from the germline V gene. Here the CDR3 DNA reads TGTGCCAGCAGTGTAGGGCTAAGGGATACGCAGTATTTT. Residues: CASSVGLRDTQYF.

The V gene is TRBV7-6, the J gene TRBJ2-2; 9 positions match TRBD2. Unmatched junction bases numbered 10, after V lost 3 bases and J lost 5 bases. From germline, CDR1 is SGHVS and CDR2 FNYEAQ. The CDR3 has 17 amino acids. The CDR3 loop is CASSFLGRTSDTGELFF. CDR3 DNA sequence: TGTGCCAGCAGCTTCTTGGGGCGGACTAGCGATACCGGGGAGCTGTTTTTT.

V and J are TRBV5-1 and TRBJ1-1, with 7 bases identical to TRBD1. The CDR3 covers 15 residues. Looked up from germline, CDR1 is SGHRS and CDR2 is YFSETQ. Trimming took 0 bases from V and 5 from J; bases not matched to a gene: 7. The CDR3 DNA sequence: TGCGCCAGCAGCTTGGGGGCTATGACAGGGACTGAAGCTTTCTTT. Encoded protein: CASSLGAMTGTEAFF.

The V and J genes are TRBV7-9 and TRBJ1-5; D perhaps matches TRBD1 (6 bases). This CDR3 has 15 residues. The germline V gene encodes CDR1 SEHNR and CDR2 FQNEAQ (reference sequence). The V end was cut by 3 bases, the J end by 6 bases, with 15 bases between. CDR3 residues: CASSLAGAGAQPQHF. The CDR3, as DNA: TGTGCCAGCAGCTTGGCCGGCGCGGGGGCTCAGCCCCAGCATTTT.